There are a few counts of the clone carrying this T cell receptor (beta chain). Per the original data handling: Scientists estimated how many nucleated cells there were by amplifying reference gene primers. The protocol was immunoSEQ multiplex PCR, while the TCRdb copy is restricted to in-frame clones and leaves out a portion. V, J and clone size were drawn from that table, and D and trimming were deduced from the DNA. The sample records around 380,000 clones, around 84% being singletons. The source of the sample is a study of blood T cell repertoires in COVID-19. About the study: Samples representing acute and convalescent COVID-19 were sourced from the United States, Italy and Spain. Sample material is recorded as cDNA or gDNA derived from T cells, B-cell-depleted T cells, or PBMCs.

This CDR3 region has 14 residues. With 4 bases removed from V and 3 bases from J, the gap between germline ends came to 10 bases. Germline V gene sequence: CDR1 SEHNR, CDR2 FQNEAQ (reference sequence). The sample comprised peripheral blood. The TCR was taken from a human donor with acute or convalescent COVID-19. The donor label of this sample is uncertain. The chain recombines TRBV7-9 with TRBJ1-3; D is perhaps TRBD1 (6 bases). The DNA for the CDR3 is TGTGCCAGCAGCTCGCACAGGGTTGGAAACACCATATATTTT. Protein product: CASSSHRVGNTIYF.